The clone carrying this TCR beta chain was seen a few times. Its target is not known. The data derive from a study of T cell repertoires in cytomegalovirus infection. The overall study: TCR beta signatures that were public indicated CMV infection and matching HLA type.

One entry per CDR3 protein, called by TCRdb with MiXCR from the reads. Among about 400,000 distinct CDR3 sequences listed, less than 20% were seen once. Study results and limitations: What dominated the ex vivo response were HLA-C-restricted CMV-specific TCR beta clonotypes.

Germline assignment: CDR1 MNHEY and CDR2 SVGAGI. There are 17 residues in the CDR3. V lost 4 bases, J lost 0 bases, and 9 bases stayed unmatched. This TCR was recovered from a human donor in good health (CMV status not recorded). Some clones in this sample may be carry-over from other donors' samples. This chain joins TRBV6-5 and TRBJ2-7; 10 bases match TRBD2. The sample was PBMCs. CDR3 protein: CASSSARLAGVSYEQYF. CDR3 in DNA: TGTGCCAGCAGTTCCGCAAGGCTAGCGGGGGTCTCCTACGAGCAGTACTTC.